The 27 T cell receptor beta chains presented below share a single source sample, sequenced in a study of blood T cell repertoires in COVID-19. The method was immunoSEQ multiplex PCR; TCRdb's version includes in-frame clones alone and lacks a portion of them. Of 100,000 to 150,000 clones in the sample, approximately 81% are singletons; the top ten hold 3.5% to 4.5%. The sample taken for sequencing was peripheral blood. The receptors derive from a man aged 55 to 70 with acute or convalescent COVID-19.

This clone has only a few counts. The chain couples TRBV5-8 to TRBJ2-5; D perhaps matches TRBD2 (6 bases). With 0 bases removed from V and 3 bases from J, the gap between germline ends came to 15 bases. Germline loops: CDR1 SGHTS, CDR2 YDEGEE. This CDR3 spans 16 amino acids. CDR3: CASSLAGRTLEETQYF. The CDR3 DNA sequence: TGTGCCAGCAGCTTGGCTGGGAGGACCCTCGAAGAGACCCAGTACTTC.

The chain is built from TRBV19 and TRBJ2-1; 8 bases line up with TRBD2. Germline loops: CDR1 LNHDA, CDR2 SQIVND (reference sequence). This CDR3 region has 17 residues. Trimming cost V 4 bases and J 6 bases; bases outside gene matches: 14. The CDR3 loop reads CASSTPSWVAGSNEQFF. As DNA, the CDR3 is TGTGCCAGTAGTACCCCCAGTTGGGTAGCGGGAAGCAATGAGCAGTTCTTC. Based on the CDR3 plus reference TRBV19 and TRBJ2-1, the full variable domain is DGGITQSPKYLFRKEGQNVTLSCEQNLNHDAMYWYRQDPGQGLRLIYYSQIVNDFQKGDIAEGYSVSREKKESFPLTVTSAQKNPTAFYLCASSTPSWVAGSNEQFFGPGTRLTVL.

This clone was detected only a few times. The chain links TRBV6-6 to TRBJ1-1, with 8 bases fitting TRBD1. The V gene end was trimmed by 2 bases and the J gene end by 11 bases; junction bases not matched to a gene: 7. Germline V CDR1 and CDR2: MNHNY, SVGAGI (reference sequence). The CDR3 runs to 13 residues. The DNA of the CDR3 is TGTGCCAGCAGTTACGAAGGACAGGGCCTGGCTTTCTTT. Translated: CASSYEGQGLAFF.

The rearrangement uses TRBV6-5 and TRBJ2-7, with 7 bases identical to TRBD2. V dropped 4 bases and J dropped 1; count of bases not matched to a gene: 7. Germline-derived CDR1 and CDR2 are MNHEY and SVGAGI. CDR3 length equals 15 residues. The CDR3 here is CASSSSGGGSYEQYF. CDR3 nucleotide sequence: TGTGCCAGCAGTTCTAGCGGAGGTGGGTCCTACGAGCAGTACTTC.

The genes are TRBV10-1 and TRBJ2-5, with a tentative D call TRBD2 (6 bases). The germline CDR1 and CDR2 sequences are WNHNN and SYGVQD (reference sequence). The V end was cut by 0 bases, the J end by 1 base, with 6 bases between. The CDR3 has 14 amino acids. The CDR3 nucleotides read TGCGCCAGCAGTGAGTCGGGGGGCCAAGAGACCCAGTACTTC. This sequence encodes CASSESGGQETQYF.

The J gene is TRBJ2-3, the V gene TRBV30; 9 bases agree with TRBD1. The CDR3 covers 14 residues. CDR1 is GTSNPN, CDR2 SVGIG, per germline (reference sequence). V gave up 3 bases and J gave up 6 bases; unmatched junction bases: 7. For the CDR3, the DNA is TGTGCCTGGAGGGAACAGGGGGCGCATGATACGCAGTATTTT. Residues: CAWREQGAHDTQYF.

The V and J genes are TRBV7-9 and TRBJ2-3; tentatively, D is TRBD2 (6 bases). The CDR3 has 16 amino acids. Trimming pared 4 bases from V and 0 bases from J, leaving 14 bases between. Germline CDR1 SEHNR, CDR2 FQNEAQ (reference sequence). The CDR3 spells CASSSSLGTSTDTQYF. The CDR3 bases are TGTGCCAGCAGCTCCTCCTTGGGGACTAGCACAGATACGCAGTATTTT.

This clone was seen a handful of times. The chain has TRBV10-1 and TRBJ2-3, with D tentatively TRBD2 (5 bases). The V end was cut by 6 bases, the J end by 0 bases, with 16 bases between. The CDR3 consists of 16 residues. Germline V lookup: CDR1 WNHNN, CDR2 SYGVQD (reference sequence). The chain's CDR3 is CASREERTTSTDTQYF. CDR3 sequence (DNA): TGCGCCAGCAGGGAGGAGAGAACCACTAGCACAGATACGCAGTATTTT.

The chain combines TRBV5-1 with TRBJ2-3; 7 bases are a match to TRBD2. CDR3 size: 15 residues. With V trimmed by 0 bases and J by 6 bases, 7 bases remained unmatched. Looked up from germline, CDR1 is SGHRS and CDR2 is YFSETQ. CDR3 in amino acids: CASSLVGGSLDTQYF. CDR3 coding DNA: TGCGCCAGCAGCTTGGTGGGCGGGAGTTTGGATACGCAGTATTTT. Based on the CDR3 plus reference TRBV5-1 and TRBJ2-3, the full variable domain is KAGVTQTPRYLIKTRGQQVTLSCSPISGHRSVSWYQQTPGQGLQFLFEYFSETQRNKGNFPGRFSGRQFSNSRSEMNVSTLELGDSALYLCASSLVGGSLDTQYFGPGTRLTVL.

The chain uses TRBV6-2 or TRBV6-3 and TRBJ2-1; possible D gene TRBD2, 5 bases. CDR3 size: 15 residues. Germline loops: CDR1 MNHEY, CDR2 SVGEGT. The V gene lost 0 bases and the J gene lost 7 bases, with 13 bases spanning the gap. CDR3 sequence: CASSYSRARGNEQFF. CDR3 coding DNA: TGTGCCAGCAGTTACTCACGGGCTAGAGGGAATGAGCAGTTCTTC.

The chain links TRBV5-1 to TRBJ2-1; 7 bases match TRBD1. Germline V CDR1 and CDR2: SGHRS, YFSETQ. Trimming at V came to 7 bases and at J to 4 bases, leaving 20 bases not matched to a gene. The CDR3 sequence is 18 residues long. CDR3 region: CASDPGLGGFSSYNEQFF. CDR3 nucleotide sequence: TGCGCCAGCGATCCCGGGCTAGGGGGCTTCTCGAGTTACAATGAGCAGTTCTTC.

The chain couples TRBV7-9 to TRBJ2-7, with 8 bases matching TRBD1. Germline V lookup: CDR1 SEHNR, CDR2 FQNEAQ (reference sequence). CDR3 length equals 13 residues. V was clipped by 3 bases and J by 5 bases; unmatched bases: 3. The CDR3 DNA sequence: TGTGCCAGCAGCTTGGACAGGGTGGACGAGCAGTACTTC. Its translation: CASSLDRVDEQYF.

The chain carries TRBV6-5 and TRBJ1-1; the D is unclear. Between the trimmed V and J ends, which lost 0 bases and 1 base, there was a span of 12 bases. This CDR3 has 16 residues. Germline assignment: CDR1 MNHEY and CDR2 SVGAGI. The CDR3, as DNA: TGTGCCAGCAGTTACTCGTTATGGGCGTCGAACACTGAAGCTTTCTTT. Amino acid sequence: CASSYSLWASNTEAFF.

The chain links TRBV7-2 to TRBJ1-1; no clear D. In germline, CDR1 is SGHTA, CDR2 FQGNSA. V was pared by 3 bases and J by 5 bases, with 13 bases between. The CDR3 is made up of 14 amino acids. CDR3 region: CASSLGPGGTEAFF. CDR3 bases: TGTGCCAGCAGCTTGGGTCCGGGAGGTACTGAAGCTTTCTTT.

The chain uses TRBV9 and TRBJ2-3, with a possible D match to TRBD2 (6 bases). The germline V and J ends were trimmed by 4 bases and 1 base, with 13 bases remaining between them. The CDR3 has 15 residues. Germline V gene data show CDR1 as SGDLS and CDR2 as YYNGEE. The CDR3 is CASSPRTTGTDTQYF. CDR3 DNA: TGTGCCAGCAGCCCCCGGACTACCGGCACAGATACGCAGTATTTT.

The CDR3 loop reads CASTPGRGLYNEQFF. In nucleotides, the CDR3 is TGTGCCAGCACCCCCGGGCGGGGACTCTACAATGAGCAGTTCTTC. This chain uses TRBV3-1 (or the pseudogene TRBV3-2) with TRBJ2-1; D is perhaps TRBD2 (6 bases). The V gene lost 7 bases and the J gene lost 3 bases, with 16 bases spanning the gap. From germline, CDR1 is LGHDT and CDR2 YNNKEL (reference sequence). There are 15 residues in the CDR3.

The CDR3: CASSARGNQPQHF. CDR3 nucleotides: TGTGCCAGCAGTGCCAGGGGCAATCAGCCCCAGCATTTT. The J gene is TRBJ1-5, the V gene TRBV28; D may be TRBD1 (5 bases). This CDR3 region has 13 residues. Germline assignment: CDR1 MDHEN and CDR2 SYDVKM. The V end was cut by 5 bases, the J end by 2 bases, with 7 bases between.

The chain joins TRBV15 to TRBJ1-1; 9 positions match TRBD1. The germline V gene has CDR1 LNHNV and CDR2 YYDKDF (reference sequence). J was trimmed by 6 bases and V by 3 bases; bases with no gene match: 5. This CDR3 is built from 14 residues. This CDR3 reads CATSSEQGAPEAFF. CDR3 in DNA: TGTGCCACCAGCAGCGAACAGGGGGCGCCTGAAGCTTTCTTT.

This rearrangement joins TRBV14 to TRBJ2-2; D call uncertain. This CDR3 is built from 13 residues. Trimming left V 4 bases short and J 6 bases short, with 9 bases between. Per the germline V gene, CDR1 is SGHDN and CDR2 is FVKESK. The CDR3 loop is CASSRHTAGELFF. The CDR3 region has the DNA TGTGCCAGCAGCCGCCATACGGCCGGGGAGCTGTTTTTT.

The CDR3 bases are TGTGCCAGCAGCGTAGGGCTAGCGGGCCCCTACAATGAGCAGTTCTTC. It yields the protein CASSVGLAGPYNEQFF. This sequence joins TRBV9 and TRBJ2-1, with TRBD2 matching over 8 bases. Per germline, CDR1 SGDLS and CDR2 YYNGEE. V shed 0 bases and J 2 bases; nucleotides not matched to a gene: 4. The CDR3 is made up of 16 amino acids.

The rearrangement joins TRBV5-4 to TRBJ2-7; weak D call: TRBD1 (6 bases). V shed 0 bases and J shed 2 bases, with 9 bases lying between them. Germline V gene data show CDR1 as SGHNT and CDR2 as YYREEE (reference sequence). CDR3 length equals 14 residues. The CDR3 here is CASSLEQGTYEQYF. CDR3 nucleotides: TGTGCCAGCAGCTTGGAACAGGGTACCTACGAGCAGTACTTC.

This sequence joins TRBV5-8 and TRBJ2-2; perhaps TRBD1 as D (5 bases). This CDR3 spans 15 amino acids. V was pared by 2 bases and J by 2 bases, with 10 bases between. The germline V gene has CDR1 SGHTS and CDR2 YDEGEE. The CDR3 spells CASSFGRVNTGELFF. In DNA form, the CDR3 reads TGTGCCAGCAGCTTCGGCAGGGTAAACACCGGGGAGCTGTTTTTT.

This clone appeared once. The genes are TRBV19 and TRBJ1-1; D remains ambiguous. The germline V gene has CDR1 LNHDA and CDR2 SQIVND (reference sequence). Deletions cut 7 bases from V and 5 bases from J, with 14 bases between. CDR3 length: 13 amino acids. In DNA form, the CDR3 reads TGTGCCAGTAAGAGGGAAACGGGGACTGAAGCTTTCTTT. It specifies CASKRETGTEAFF.

The CDR3 DNA follows: TGCGCCAGCAGCTTGGACAGGGGCGGCGAGCAGTACTTC. Its protein product is CASSLDRGGEQYF. The chain recombines TRBV5-1 with TRBJ2-7; TRBD1 matches 7 bases. Germline loops: CDR1 SGHRS, CDR2 YFSETQ. The ends lost 0 bases at V and 6 bases at J; junction bases unmatched: 3. The CDR3 runs to 13 residues. The whole variable domain, filled in from reference TRBV5-1 and TRBJ2-7, reads KAGVTQTPRYLIKTRGQQVTLSCSPISGHRSVSWYQQTPGQGLQFLFEYFSETQRNKGNFPGRFSGRQFSNSRSEMNVSTLELGDSALYLCASSLDRGGEQYFGPGTRLTVT.

The V and J genes are TRBV28 and TRBJ1-5; D perhaps matches TRBD1 (6 bases). The CDR3 has 15 residues. V lost 5 bases to trimming and J lost 4 bases, with 15 bases between them. Germline assignment: CDR1 MDHEN and CDR2 SYDVKM. CDR3 sequence reads: CASSLQGKGNQPQHF. The DNA of the CDR3 is TGTGCCAGCAGTCTACAGGGTAAAGGGAATCAGCCCCAGCATTTT. The full variable domain, completed using reference TRBV28 and TRBJ1-5, is DVKVTQSSRYLVKRTGEKVFLECVQDMDHENMFWYRQDPGLGLRLIYFSYDVKMKEKGDIPEGYSVSREKKERFSLILESASTNQTSMYLCASSLQGKGNQPQHFGDGTRLSIL.

This clone occurred a few times. The chain combines TRBV6-4 with TRBJ2-6; 7 nucleotides line up with TRBD2. This CDR3 contains 17 residues. V trimming: 4 bases; J trimming: 0 bases; junction bases outside the gene matches: 6. In germline, CDR1 is MRHNA, CDR2 SNTAGT. CDR3 in amino acids: CASSAGPGGSGANVLTF. The CDR3, as DNA: TGTGCCAGCAGTGCGGGCCCGGGGGGCTCTGGGGCCAACGTCCTGACTTTC.

The chain is built from TRBV18 and TRBJ2-1; TRBD1 matches 11 bases. The junction had 4 bases not matched to a gene; V was cut back by 0 bases and J by 6 bases. The CDR3 contains 16 residues. Germline V gene sequence: CDR1 KGHSH, CDR2 LQKENI. DNA for the CDR3: TGTGCCAGCTCACCACCCGAGGGACAGGGGGGCAATGAGCAGTTCTTC. Translation: CASSPPEGQGGNEQFF. The whole variable domain, remainder taken from reference TRBV18 and TRBJ2-1, is NAGVMQNPRHLVRRRGQEARLRCSPMKGHSHVYWYRQLPEEGLKFMVYLQKENIIDESGMPKERFSAEFPKEGPSILRIQQVVRGDSAAYFCASSPPEGQGGNEQFFGPGTRLTVL.